The 12 T cell receptor beta chains given below trace back to one sample, sequenced in a study of blood T cell repertoires in COVID-19. Using immunoSEQ multiplex PCR, the repertoire was profiled, and TCRdb retains in-frame clones only, with some absent. The sample yields 350,000 or so clones, approximately 89% seen once. The sample was peripheral blood. Source of these receptors: a woman under 40 with COVID-19, enrolled during active disease.

Comments on this clone: Distinct nucleotide sequences in the sample also encode this CDR3. The chain carries TRBV28 and TRBJ2-1; 9 positions agree with TRBD2. This CDR3 has 14 amino acids. Germline values: CDR1 MDHEN, CDR2 SYDVKM. Trimming took 6 bases from V and 2 from J; bases not matched to a gene: 2. CDR3 region: CASSLAGPYNEQFF. Here the CDR3 DNA reads TGTGCCAGCAGCCTAGCGGGACCCTACAATGAGCAGTTCTTC.

The chain joins TRBV9 to TRBJ1-5; D not certain. V dropped 3 bases and J dropped 4 bases, with 8 bases sitting between them. The CDR3 covers 13 residues. From germline, CDR1 is SGDLS and CDR2 YYNGEE. Here the CDR3 reads CASSASPNQPQHF. CDR3 nucleotides: TGTGCCAGCAGCGCCAGTCCTAATCAGCCCCAGCATTTT.

This chain joins TRBV5-1 and TRBJ1-2; D possibly corresponds to TRBD1 (6 bases). CDR1 and CDR2 (germline): SGHRS, YFSETQ. The germline V and J ends were trimmed by 7 bases and 6 bases, with 16 bases remaining between them. This CDR3 has 13 residues. CDR3 coding DNA: TGCGCCAGCTCAATGACAGGAAGAGATGGCTACACCTTC. This gives the protein CASSMTGRDGYTF. The entire variable domain, with the rest obtained from reference TRBV5-1 and TRBJ1-2, is as follows: KAGVTQTPRYLIKTRGQQVTLSCSPISGHRSVSWYQQTPGQGLQFLFEYFSETQRNKGNFPGRFSGRQFSNSRSEMNVSTLELGDSALYLCASSMTGRDGYTFGSGTRLTVV.

The CDR3 DNA reads as TGTGCCAGCAGTCAGACTGGGGGGGCCGGGGAGCTGTTTTTT. As protein: CASSQTGGAGELFF. V gene TRBV28 combines with J gene TRBJ2-2; 7 nucleotides line up with TRBD2. The germline V gene encodes CDR1 MDHEN and CDR2 SYDVKM. Losses at the gene ends were 5 bases for V and 6 bases for J; bases not matched to a gene: 6. The CDR3 has 14 residues. Full variable domain (missing parts from reference TRBV28 and TRBJ2-2): DVKVTQSSRYLVKRTGEKVFLECVQDMDHENMFWYRQDPGLGLRLIYFSYDVKMKEKGDIPEGYSVSREKKERFSLILESASTNQTSMYLCASSQTGGAGELFFGEGSRLTVL.

J is TRBJ2-3 and V is TRBV7-3; 8 bases align to TRBD2. The CDR3 consists of 15 residues. With 2 bases clipped from V and 6 bases from J, the junction kept 7 bases outside the gene matches. Germline CDR1 is SGHTA and CDR2 is FQGTGA. CDR3 sequence reads: CASSLDSTSADTQYF. CDR3 DNA: TGTGCCAGCAGCTTAGACTCGACTAGCGCGGATACGCAGTATTTT.

The chain links TRBV30 to TRBJ2-5; TRBD1 matches at 9 bases. This CDR3 contains 14 residues. V gave up 2 bases and J gave up 2 bases; unmatched junction bases: 3. CDR1 and CDR2 (germline): GTSNPN, SVGIG (reference sequence). For the CDR3, the DNA is TGTGCCTGGAGTCGAGACAGGGGGCAAGAGACCCAGTACTTC. Translated: CAWSRDRGQETQYF.

On this clone: At the DNA level, this CDR3 is encoded by other sequences in the same sample as well. The gene calls are TRBV19 and TRBJ1-5; tentative D call: TRBD1 (5 bases). V dropped 4 bases and J dropped 2 bases, with 6 bases sitting between them. The CDR3 covers 13 residues. Germline CDR1 is LNHDA and CDR2 is SQIVND (reference sequence). The CDR3 DNA reads as TGTGCCAGTAGTACGGGGGGCAATCAGCCCCAGCATTTT. Its protein product is CASSTGGNQPQHF.

A single count supports this clone. The rearrangement joins TRBV6-6 to TRBJ1-1; 8 nucleotides agree with TRBD1. J gave up 5 bases and V 0 bases, and 5 bases lay outside the gene matches. The CDR3 has 15 amino acids. Germline values: CDR1 MNHNY, CDR2 SVGAGI (reference sequence). The CDR3 sequence: CASSYSNRGRTEAFF. In DNA, the CDR3 is TGTGCCAGCAGTTACTCGAACAGGGGGAGGACTGAAGCTTTCTTT.

The chain couples TRBV7-9 to TRBJ2-2, with 14 nucleotides matching TRBD2. Trimming cost V 11 bases and J 1 base; bases outside gene matches: 15. The CDR3 is made up of 19 amino acids. CDR1 is SEHNR and CDR2 is FQNEAQ in the germline V gene (reference sequence). The CDR3: CASRPAGLAGAVNTGELFF. The DNA for the CDR3 is TGTGCCTCGCGCCCTGCGGGACTAGCGGGAGCTGTGAACACCGGGGAGCTGTTTTTT.

The J gene is TRBJ2-4, the V gene TRBV11-2; 11 nucleotides line up with TRBD2. J was trimmed by 1 base and V by 3 bases; bases with no gene match: 8. Germline V gene sequence: CDR1 SGHAT, CDR2 FQNNGV. The CDR3 loop spans 18 amino acids. The CDR3, as DNA: TGTGCCAGCAGCTTGACTAGCGGGATGAAGTTGGCCAAAAACATTCAGTACTTC. Protein product: CASSLTSGMKLAKNIQYF.

This chain links TRBV28 with TRBJ2-2; 9 nucleotides align to TRBD2. This CDR3 is 18 amino acids long. Germline loops: CDR1 MDHEN, CDR2 SYDVKM. J was trimmed by 4 bases and V by 5 bases; bases with no gene match: 14. The CDR3 here is CASSTTARAGGITGELFF. In DNA, the CDR3 is TGTGCCAGCAGTACGACTGCGAGGGCGGGAGGGATCACCGGGGAGCTGTTTTTT.

V and J are TRBV6-5 and TRBJ2-7; 12 nucleotides agree with TRBD1. This CDR3 has 13 residues. Losses at the gene ends were 6 bases for V and 4 bases for J; bases not matched to a gene: 1. Germline-derived CDR1 and CDR2 are MNHEY and SVGAGI. CDR3 sequence reads: CASRGQGAYEQYF. CDR3 nucleotide sequence: TGTGCCAGCAGGGGACAGGGGGCTTACGAGCAGTACTTC.